This entry lists 7 T cell receptor beta chains sequenced from one sample in a study of T-cell memory formation after mild COVID-19. TCRdb passed the 5' RACE reads through MiXCR, listing each CDR3 protein once. Of 400,000 or so distinct CDR3 sequences listed, around 20% are singletons. The sample consisted of PBMCs or a T cell subset sorted from them (not recorded which). The receptors come from an adult woman who had mild COVID-19 (a few samples of this study predate the infection). Cell type and time point are not known.

This chain joins TRBV11-2 and TRBJ2-7; 8 nucleotides align to TRBD1. With V trimmed by 1 base and J by 4 bases, 3 bases remained unmatched. The CDR3 runs to 14 residues. Looked up from germline, CDR1 is SGHAT and CDR2 is FQNNGV. DNA of the CDR3: TGTGCCAGCAGCTTAGGGACAGGGATGTACGAGCAGTACTTC. Protein sequence: CASSLGTGMYEQYF.

V is TRBV7-2 and J is TRBJ2-5, with 7 bases that match TRBD2. The CDR3 extends over 15 amino acids. Trimming cost V 6 bases and J 5 bases; bases outside gene matches: 12. CDR1 is SGHTA and CDR2 is FQGNSA in the germline V gene. CDR3 loop: CASSSTGRIAETQYF. In DNA form, the CDR3 reads TGTGCCAGCAGTTCAACCGGGAGGATTGCGGAGACCCAGTACTTC.

The CDR3 reads CASSPPGQGTDTQYF. As DNA, the CDR3 is TGTGCCAGCAGCCCGCCGGGACAGGGAACAGATACGCAGTATTTT. The rearrangement links TRBV6-5 to TRBJ2-3; the match to TRBD1 covers 9 bases. From germline, CDR1 is MNHEY and CDR2 SVGAGI. V gave up 6 bases and J gave up 3 bases; unmatched junction bases: 7. The CDR3 totals 15 residues.

The sample holds a few counts of this clonotype. The chain uses TRBV7-2 and TRBJ2-1; 8 nucleotides match TRBD2. This CDR3 has 13 residues. The trim removed 6 bases at V and 15 bases at J, leaving 13 bases unmatched. The V gene's germline CDR1 is SGHTA and CDR2 FQGNSA. CDR3 DNA sequence: TGTGCCAGCAGTCTTCCGGGACTAGGGCTTTTGTTCTTC. Its protein product is CASSLPGLGLLFF. Combining the CDR3 with reference TRBV7-2 and TRBJ2-1 gives the whole variable domain GAGVSQSPSNKVTEKGKDVELRCDPISGHTALYWYRQSLGQGLEFLIYFQGNSAPDKSGLPSDRFSAERTGGSVSTLTIQRTQQEDSAVYLCASSLPGLGLLFFGPGTRLTVL.

This clonotype has more than one count but fewer than ten. The gene calls are TRBV29-1 and TRBJ2-7, with TRBD1 as a possible D gene (6 bases). Trimming removed 6 bases from V and 0 bases from J, with 12 bases in between. The CDR3 runs to 13 residues. Per germline, CDR1 SQVTM and CDR2 ANQGSEA. The CDR3 region is CSVLDSHSYEQYF. DNA for the CDR3: TGCAGCGTGCTGGACAGCCACTCCTACGAGCAGTACTTC.

This clonotype was seen only a few times. The rearrangement joins TRBV6-6 to TRBJ2-7; TRBD1 matches at 8 bases. V dropped 2 bases and J dropped 7; count of bases not matched to a gene: 1. The CDR3 totals 12 residues. Looked up from germline, CDR1 is MNHNY and CDR2 is SVGAGI (reference sequence). CDR3 DNA sequence: TGTGCCAGCAGTTACACAGGGGGTGAGCAGTACTTC. Translating gives CASSYTGGEQYF.

This clonotype was picked up a small number of times. The chain recombines TRBV7-2 with TRBJ2-3; D possibly corresponds to TRBD2 (5 bases). V was pared by 9 bases and J by 9 bases, with 16 bases between. This CDR3 has 12 residues. Germline CDR1 and CDR2: SGHTA and FQGNSA. The CDR3 DNA reads TGTGCCAGAGCTTTGCAGGCTAGCACGCAGTATTTT. Its protein is CARALQASTQYF. The whole variable domain, filled in from reference TRBV7-2 and TRBJ2-3, reads GAGVSQSPSNKVTEKGKDVELRCDPISGHTALYWYRQSLGQGLEFLIYFQGNSAPDKSGLPSDRFSAERTGGSVSTLTIQRTQQEDSAVYLCARALQASTQYFGPGTRLTVL.